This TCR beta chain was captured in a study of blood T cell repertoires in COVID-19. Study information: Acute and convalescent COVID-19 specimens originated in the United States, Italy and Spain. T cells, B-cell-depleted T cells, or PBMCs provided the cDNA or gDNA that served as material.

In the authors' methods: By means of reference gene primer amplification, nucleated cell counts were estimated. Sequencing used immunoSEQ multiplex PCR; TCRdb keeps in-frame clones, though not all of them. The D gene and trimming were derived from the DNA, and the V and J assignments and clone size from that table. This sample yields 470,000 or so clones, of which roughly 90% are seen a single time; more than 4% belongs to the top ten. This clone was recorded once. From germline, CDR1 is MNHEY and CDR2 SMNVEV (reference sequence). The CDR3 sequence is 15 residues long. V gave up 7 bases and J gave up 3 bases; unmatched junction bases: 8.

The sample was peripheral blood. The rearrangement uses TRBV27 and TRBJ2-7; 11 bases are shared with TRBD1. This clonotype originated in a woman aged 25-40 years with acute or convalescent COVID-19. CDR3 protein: CASTLRGTGGYEQYF. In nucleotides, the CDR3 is TGTGCCAGCACCCTGCGGGGGACAGGGGGCTACGAGCAGTACTTC.